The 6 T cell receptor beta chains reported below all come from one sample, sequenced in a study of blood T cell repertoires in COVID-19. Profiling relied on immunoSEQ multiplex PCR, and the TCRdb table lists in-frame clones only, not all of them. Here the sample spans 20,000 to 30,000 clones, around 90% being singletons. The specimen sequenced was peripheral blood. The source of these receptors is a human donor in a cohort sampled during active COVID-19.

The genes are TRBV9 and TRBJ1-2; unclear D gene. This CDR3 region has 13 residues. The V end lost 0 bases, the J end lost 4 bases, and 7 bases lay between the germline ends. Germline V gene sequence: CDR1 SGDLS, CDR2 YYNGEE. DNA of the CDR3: TGTGCCAGCAGCGTAGAAGCCGGCTATGGCTACACCTTC. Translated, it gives CASSVEAGYGYTF.

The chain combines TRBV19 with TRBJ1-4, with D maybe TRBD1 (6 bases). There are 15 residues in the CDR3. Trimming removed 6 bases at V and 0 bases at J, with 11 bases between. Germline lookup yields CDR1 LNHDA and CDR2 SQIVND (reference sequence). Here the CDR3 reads CASRDRSATNEKLFF. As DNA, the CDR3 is TGTGCCAGTAGAGACAGGTCCGCAACTAATGAAAAACTGTTTTTT.

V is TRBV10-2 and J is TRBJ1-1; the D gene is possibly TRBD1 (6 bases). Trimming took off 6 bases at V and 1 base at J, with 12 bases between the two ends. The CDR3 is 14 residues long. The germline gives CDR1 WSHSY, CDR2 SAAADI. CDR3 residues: CASRAGTTNTEAFF. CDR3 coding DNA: TGCGCCAGCAGGGCCGGGACAACGAACACTGAAGCTTTCTTT.

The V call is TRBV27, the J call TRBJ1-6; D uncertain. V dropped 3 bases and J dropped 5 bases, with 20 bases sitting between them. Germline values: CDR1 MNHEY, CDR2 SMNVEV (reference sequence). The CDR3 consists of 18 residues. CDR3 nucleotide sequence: TGTGCCAGCAGTTTGATCCGACCTGGCAGGAGGAATAATTCACCCCTCCACTTT. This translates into CASSLIRPGRRNNSPLHF.

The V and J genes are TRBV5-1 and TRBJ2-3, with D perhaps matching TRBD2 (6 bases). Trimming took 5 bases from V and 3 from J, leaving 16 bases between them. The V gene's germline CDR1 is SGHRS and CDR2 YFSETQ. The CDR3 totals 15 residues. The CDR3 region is CASRISGKLTDTQYF. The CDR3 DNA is TGCGCCAGCAGGATTAGCGGCAAATTAACAGATACGCAGTATTTT.

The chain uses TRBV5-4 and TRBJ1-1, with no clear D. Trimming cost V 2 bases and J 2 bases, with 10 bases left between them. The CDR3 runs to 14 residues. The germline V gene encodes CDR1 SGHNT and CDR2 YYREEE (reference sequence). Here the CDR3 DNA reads TGTGCCAGCAGCTTACCGGGGATTAACACTGAAGCTTTCTTT. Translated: CASSLPGINTEAFF.